This TCR beta chain is drawn from a study of cytomegalovirus exposure and HLA in healthy donors. Per germline, CDR1 SGHRS and CDR2 YFSETQ. V lost 3 bases, J lost 7 bases, and 6 bases stayed unmatched. The CDR3 sequence is 14 residues long. Both 60 Vbeta primers and 13 Jbeta primers went into the PCR. TCRdb's copy holds only in-frame clones and misses some; the assay was immunoSEQ multiplex PCR. This repertoire shows 250,000 or so clones, about nine tenths found once; its top ten account for roughly 1.6%. The genes are TRBV5-1 and TRBJ1-5; 8 bases align to TRBD1. The sequenced sample was PBMCs. The clonotype originates from a girl aged 2-9 years in good health and CMV-seronegative. The CDR3: CASSSGQAGQPQHF. CDR3 coding DNA: TGCGCCAGCAGCTCGGGACAGGCGGGCCAGCCCCAGCATTTT.